The entry that follows covers one T cell receptor beta chain sequence. The antigen is unknown. This record comes from a study of cytomegalovirus exposure and HLA in healthy donors. Regarding the study as a whole: In a later analysis, the majority of CMV-associated beta chains seemingly showed HLA restriction. Overall, around 150 TCR beta chains were annotated as cytomegalovirus-associated. Data from an earlier analysis indicated that most TCR beta V segments were productive either about 87% or about 30% of the time.

Unmatched junction bases numbered 7, after V lost 3 bases and J lost 8 bases. CDR3 length: 15 residues. CDR1 is SGDLS and CDR2 is YYNGEE in the germline V gene. PCR used 60 Vbeta primers and 13 Jbeta primers. Generated by immunoSEQ multiplex PCR, the TCRdb table keeps only in-frame clones and is missing some. This table has 130,000 to 150,000 clones, 78% appearing once. Sequenced: PBMCs. The gene calls are TRBV9 and TRBJ1-4, with TRBD1 matching 10 bases. This clonotype was obtained from a male donor in good health and CMV-seronegative. The CDR3 coding sequence is TGTGCCAGCAGCGCCCAGTCGACAGGGGGCGAAAAACTGTTTTTT. This codes for CASSAQSTGGEKLFF.